A selection of T cell receptor beta chains follows, all from one sample in a study of siplizumab effects on memory and regulatory T cells. TCRdb keeps only in-frame clones here, not all; method: immunoSEQ multiplex PCR. This table holds 62,000 or so clones, 75% to 90% found once. Source material: memory CD4+ T cells sorted from blood. The receptors originated from a human donor in good health. Both conserved end residues are part of each CDR3. Clone sizes are given selectively: once, few, many, or a class where the clone is expanded.

J gene: TRBJ1-1
clone size: NA
V gene: TRBV5-1
CDR3 protein: CASSLALRQGAGNTEAFF

J gene: TRBJ1-3
clone size: NA
V gene: TRBV5-6
CDR3 protein: CASSIAGFSGNTIYF

J gene: TRBJ2-5
clone size: once
V gene: TRBV7-3
CDR3 protein: CASSLSGRAGTQYF

J gene: TRBJ1-2
clone size: NA
V gene: TRBV5-1
CDR3 protein: CASSLVTSYGYTF

J gene: TRBJ1-1
clone size: NA
V gene: TRBV2
CDR3 protein: CASSENGEGYTEAFF

J gene: TRBJ2-1
clone size: NA
V gene: TRBV2
CDR3 protein: CASTDSLEYNEQFF

J gene: TRBJ2-7
clone size: NA
V gene: TRBV7-3
CDR3 protein: CASSPSVGGYEQYF

J gene: TRBJ1-6
clone size: few
V gene: TRBV6-5
CDR3 protein: CASSYEGLDSPLHF

J gene: TRBJ2-1
clone size: once
V gene: TRBV9
CDR3 protein: CASRDKSLNNEQFF

J gene: TRBJ1-3
clone size: NA
V gene: TRBV7-2
CDR3 protein: CASSRGALSGNTIYF

J gene: TRBJ2-7
clone size: NA
V gene: TRBV7-2
CDR3 protein: CASSLAGLSYEQYF

J gene: TRBJ1-1
clone size: few
V gene: TRBV5-1
CDR3 protein: CASSQGQATTEAFF

J gene: TRBJ1-2
clone size: NA
V gene: TRBV28
CDR3 protein: CASNGSGRGVVYGYTF

J gene: TRBJ1-5
clone size: NA
V gene: TRBV19
CDR3 protein: CASSVDSRRAQHF

J gene: TRBJ1-1
clone size: NA
V gene: TRBV2
CDR3 protein: CASREQGGGTEAFF

J gene: TRBJ1-1
clone size: once
V gene: TRBV18
CDR3 protein: CASSPKAGDPNTEAFF

J gene: TRBJ2-7
clone size: NA
V gene: TRBV5-1
CDR3 protein: CASSLGVYEQYF

J gene: TRBJ2-1
clone size: NA
V gene: TRBV6-5
CDR3 protein: CASSSRQGGYNEQFF

J gene: TRBJ1-1
clone size: NA
V gene: TRBV6-6
CDR3 protein: CASKDRVGKAFF

J gene: TRBJ1-3
clone size: NA
V gene: TRBV15
CDR3 protein: CATSTSGGAIYF

J gene: TRBJ2-7
clone size: NA
V gene: TRBV6-5
CDR3 protein: CASSYSAGPTYEQYF

J gene: TRBJ1-1
clone size: NA
V gene: TRBV28
CDR3 protein: CASSPVEGSGAEAFF

J gene: TRBJ2-2
clone size: NA
V gene: TRBV11-2
CDR3 protein: CASSLSAGKVGELFF

J gene: TRBJ2-1
clone size: NA
V gene: TRBV5-1
CDR3 protein: CAGSLFGTGGEQFF

J gene: TRBJ2-2
clone size: NA
V gene: TRBV19
CDR3 protein: CASSITYTGELFF

J gene: TRBJ2-1
clone size: NA
V gene: TRBV30
CDR3 protein: CAWSVTSGSLEQFF

J gene: TRBJ1-2
clone size: NA
V gene: TRBV2
CDR3 protein: CASRGLNYGYTF

J gene: TRBJ1-1
clone size: NA
V gene: TRBV5-6
CDR3 protein: CASSLKEGGAFF

J gene: TRBJ1-3
clone size: NA
V gene: TRBV7-2
CDR3 protein: CASSLDGFPGNTIYF

J gene: TRBJ2-2
clone size: once
V gene: TRBV7-9
CDR3 protein: CASSLVSGRTGELFF

J gene: TRBJ1-2
clone size: few
V gene: TRBV18
CDR3 protein: CASSPRQGANRDYGYTF

J gene: TRBJ2-1
clone size: NA
V gene: TRBV15
CDR3 protein: CATSKGSNEQFF

J gene: TRBJ1-2
clone size: NA
V gene: TRBV7-2
CDR3 protein: CASSQKATGEFTTYGYTF

J gene: TRBJ2-7
clone size: NA
V gene: TRBV5-6
CDR3 protein: CASSSLQGYEQYF

J gene: TRBJ1-5
clone size: NA
V gene: TRBV11-2
CDR3 protein: CASSLGQNQPQHF

J gene: TRBJ1-3
clone size: NA
V gene: TRBV7-8
CDR3 protein: CASSKTGDGNTIYF

J gene: TRBJ1-2
clone size: NA
V gene: TRBV14
CDR3 protein: CASSQLASSNYGYTF

J gene: TRBJ2-5
clone size: NA
V gene: TRBV19
CDR3 protein: CASSIGPLAGETQYF

J gene: TRBJ2-1
clone size: NA
V gene: TRBV15
CDR3 protein: CATSRDLRDENEQFF

J gene: TRBJ2-1
clone size: NA
V gene: TRBV21-1
CDR3 protein: CASSKLSGGVISYNEQFF

J gene: TRBJ2-1
clone size: NA
V gene: TRBV11-3
CDR3 protein: CASSLTGTGSYNEQFF

J gene: TRBJ2-6
clone size: NA
V gene: TRBV23-1
CDR3 protein: CAKVHRGRLGANVLTF

J gene: TRBJ2-5
clone size: NA
V gene: TRBV20-1
CDR3 protein: CSAAKETQYF

J gene: TRBJ2-5
clone size: NA
V gene: TRBV12-5
CDR3 protein: CASGNRGTETQYF

J gene: TRBJ2-1
clone size: NA
V gene: TRBV7-6
CDR3 protein: CASSLTAGSYNEQFF

J gene: TRBJ2-5
clone size: NA
V gene: TRBV29-1
CDR3 protein: CSVSREAGGPLETQYF